The clone carrying this T cell receptor beta chain occurred a few times. The record originates from a study of T cell responses to AZD1222 COVID-19 vaccine. Using immunoSEQ multiplex PCR, the repertoire was profiled, and TCRdb retains in-frame clones only, with some absent. The data hold some 96,000 clones, with around 90% observed a single time. CDR3 size: 16 residues. Germline CDR1 SEHNR, CDR2 FQNEAQ (reference sequence). The ends were cut back, 3 bases at V and 0 bases at J, with 12 bases in the middle. The chain recombines TRBV7-9 with TRBJ1-3; D is uncertain. This sample comprised peripheral blood, obtained on day 0 of AZD1222 vaccination. The TCR originated in an adult in good health. CDR3 sequence reads: CASSFYKADSGNTIYF. The CDR3 coding sequence is TGTGCCAGCAGCTTTTATAAGGCAGACTCTGGAAACACCATATATTTT. The complete variable domain, with remaining parts taken from reference TRBV7-9 and TRBJ1-3, reads DTGVSQNPRHKITKRGQNVTFRCDPISEHNRLYWYRQTLGQGPEFLTYFQNEAQLEKSRLLSDRFSAERPKGSFSTLEIQRTEQGDSAMYLCASSFYKADSGNTIYFGEGSWLTVV.